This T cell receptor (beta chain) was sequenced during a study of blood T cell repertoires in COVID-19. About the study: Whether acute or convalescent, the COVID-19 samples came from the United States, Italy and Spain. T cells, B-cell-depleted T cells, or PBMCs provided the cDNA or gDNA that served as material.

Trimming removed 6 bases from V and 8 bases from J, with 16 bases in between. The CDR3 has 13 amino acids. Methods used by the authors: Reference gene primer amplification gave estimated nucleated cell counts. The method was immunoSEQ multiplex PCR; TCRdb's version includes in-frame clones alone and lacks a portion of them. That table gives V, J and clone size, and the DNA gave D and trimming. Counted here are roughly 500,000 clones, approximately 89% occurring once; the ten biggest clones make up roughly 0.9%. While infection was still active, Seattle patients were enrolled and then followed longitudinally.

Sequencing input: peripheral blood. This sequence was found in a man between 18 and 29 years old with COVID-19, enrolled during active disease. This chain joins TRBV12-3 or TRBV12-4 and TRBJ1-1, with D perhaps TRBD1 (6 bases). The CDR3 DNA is TGTGCCAGCAGCCCGAATGGGGGCGCCGAAGCTTTCTTT. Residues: CASSPNGGAEAFF.